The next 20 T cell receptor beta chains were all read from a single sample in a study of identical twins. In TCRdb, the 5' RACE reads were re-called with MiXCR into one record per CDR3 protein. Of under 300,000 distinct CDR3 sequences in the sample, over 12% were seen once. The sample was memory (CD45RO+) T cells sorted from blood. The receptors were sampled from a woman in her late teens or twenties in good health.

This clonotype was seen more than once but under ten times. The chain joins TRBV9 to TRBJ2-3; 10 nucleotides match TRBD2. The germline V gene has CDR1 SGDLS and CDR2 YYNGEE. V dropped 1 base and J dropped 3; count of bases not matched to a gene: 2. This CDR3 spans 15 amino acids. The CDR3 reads CASSVSGGGTDTQYF. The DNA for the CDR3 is TGTGCCAGCAGCGTAAGCGGGGGGGGAACAGATACGCAGTATTTT. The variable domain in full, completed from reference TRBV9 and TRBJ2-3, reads DSGVTQTPKHLITATGQRVTLRCSPRSGDLSVYWYQQSLDQGLQFLIQYYNGEERAKGNILERFSAQQFPDLHSELNLSSLELGDSALYFCASSVSGGGTDTQYFGPGTRLTVL.

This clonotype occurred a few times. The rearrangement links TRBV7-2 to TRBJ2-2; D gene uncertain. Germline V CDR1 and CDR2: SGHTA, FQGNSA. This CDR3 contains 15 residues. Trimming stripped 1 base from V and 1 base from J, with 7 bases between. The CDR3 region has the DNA TGTGCCAGCAGCTTAGGACTTCAGAACACCGGGGAGCTGTTTTTT. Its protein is CASSLGLQNTGELFF.

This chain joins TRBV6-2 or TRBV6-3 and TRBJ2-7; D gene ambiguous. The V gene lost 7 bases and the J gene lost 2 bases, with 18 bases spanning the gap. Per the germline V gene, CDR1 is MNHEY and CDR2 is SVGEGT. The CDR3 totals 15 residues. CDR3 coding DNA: TGTGCCAGCAAATCCCTAGGGCGGATTACCTACGAGCAGTACTTC. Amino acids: CASKSLGRITYEQYF.

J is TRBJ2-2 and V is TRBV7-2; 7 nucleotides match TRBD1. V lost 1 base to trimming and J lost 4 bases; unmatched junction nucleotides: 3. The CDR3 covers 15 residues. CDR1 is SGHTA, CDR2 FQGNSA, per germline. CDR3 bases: TGTGCCAGCAGCTTAGGGAACAGGGGCACCGGGGAGCTGTTTTTT. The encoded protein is CASSLGNRGTGELFF. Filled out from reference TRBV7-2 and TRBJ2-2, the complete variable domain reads GAGVSQSPSNKVTEKGKDVELRCDPISGHTALYWYRQSLGQGLEFLIYFQGNSAPDKSGLPSDRFSAERTGGSVSTLTIQRTQQEDSAVYLCASSLGNRGTGELFFGEGSRLTVL.

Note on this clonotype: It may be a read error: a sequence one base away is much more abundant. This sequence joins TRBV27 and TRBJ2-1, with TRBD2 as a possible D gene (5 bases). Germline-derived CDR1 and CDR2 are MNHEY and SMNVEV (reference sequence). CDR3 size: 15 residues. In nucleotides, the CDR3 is TGTGCCAGCAGTGCGACTAATTTGGGGTCTGGTGAGCACTTCTTC. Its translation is CASSATNLGSGEHFF.

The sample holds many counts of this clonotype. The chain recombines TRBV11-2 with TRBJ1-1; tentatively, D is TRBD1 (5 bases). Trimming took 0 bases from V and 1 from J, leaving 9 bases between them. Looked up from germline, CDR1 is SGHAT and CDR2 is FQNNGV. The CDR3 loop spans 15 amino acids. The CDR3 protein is CASSLDPGPNTEAFF. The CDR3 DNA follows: TGTGCCAGCAGCTTAGACCCGGGGCCGAACACTGAAGCTTTCTTT. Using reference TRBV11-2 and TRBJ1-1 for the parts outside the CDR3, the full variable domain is EAGVAQSPRYKIIEKRQSVAFWCNPISGHATLYWYQQILGQGPKLLIQFQNNGVVDDSQLPKDRFSAERLKGVDSTLKIQPAKLEDSAVYLCASSLDPGPNTEAFFGQGTRLTVV.

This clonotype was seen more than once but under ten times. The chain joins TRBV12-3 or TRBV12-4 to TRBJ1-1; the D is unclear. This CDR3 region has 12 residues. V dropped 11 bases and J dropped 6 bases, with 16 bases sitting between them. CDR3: CAGRDGNSEAFF. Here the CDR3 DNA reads TGTGCCGGACGAGATGGTAATTCTGAAGCTTTCTTT.

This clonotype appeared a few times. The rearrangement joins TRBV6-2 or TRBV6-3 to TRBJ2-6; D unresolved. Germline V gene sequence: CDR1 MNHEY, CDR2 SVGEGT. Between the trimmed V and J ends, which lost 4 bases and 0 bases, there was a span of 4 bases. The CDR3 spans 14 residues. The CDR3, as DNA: TGTGCCAGCAGTTTTTTCTCTGGGGCCAACGTCCTGACTTTC. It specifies CASSFFSGANVLTF.

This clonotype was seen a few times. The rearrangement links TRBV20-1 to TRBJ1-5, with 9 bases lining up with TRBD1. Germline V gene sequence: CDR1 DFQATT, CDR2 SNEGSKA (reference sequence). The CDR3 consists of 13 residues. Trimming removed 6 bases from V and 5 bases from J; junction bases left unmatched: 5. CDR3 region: CSAYRGRDQPQHF. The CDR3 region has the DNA TGCAGTGCCTACAGGGGGCGGGATCAGCCCCAGCATTTT.

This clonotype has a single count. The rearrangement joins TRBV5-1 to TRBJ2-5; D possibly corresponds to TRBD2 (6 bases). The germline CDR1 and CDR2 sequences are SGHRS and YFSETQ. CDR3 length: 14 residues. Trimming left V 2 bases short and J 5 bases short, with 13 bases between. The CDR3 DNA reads TGCGCCAGCAGCTTAACGGGGGACGAGGAGACCCAGTACTTC. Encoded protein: CASSLTGDEETQYF.

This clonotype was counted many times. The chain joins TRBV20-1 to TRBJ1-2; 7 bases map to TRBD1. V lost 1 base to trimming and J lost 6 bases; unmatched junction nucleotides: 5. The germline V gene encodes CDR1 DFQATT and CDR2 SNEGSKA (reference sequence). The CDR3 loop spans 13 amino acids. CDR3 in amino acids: CSARGQGGDGYTF. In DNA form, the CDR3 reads TGCAGTGCTAGAGGCCAGGGGGGGGATGGCTACACCTTC.

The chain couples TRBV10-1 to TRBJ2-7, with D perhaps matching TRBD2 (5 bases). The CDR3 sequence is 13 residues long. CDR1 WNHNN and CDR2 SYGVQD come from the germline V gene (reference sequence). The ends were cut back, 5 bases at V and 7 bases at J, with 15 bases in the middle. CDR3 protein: CASSPLVNGEQYF. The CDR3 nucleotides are TGCGCCAGCAGTCCACTAGTAAATGGGGAGCAGTACTTC.

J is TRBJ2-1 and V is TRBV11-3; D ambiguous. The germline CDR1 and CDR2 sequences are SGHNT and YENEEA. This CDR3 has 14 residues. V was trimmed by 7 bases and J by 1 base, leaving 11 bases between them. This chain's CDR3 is CASTFDRSYNEQFF. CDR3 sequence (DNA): TGTGCCAGCACCTTCGACCGTTCCTACAATGAGCAGTTCTTC.

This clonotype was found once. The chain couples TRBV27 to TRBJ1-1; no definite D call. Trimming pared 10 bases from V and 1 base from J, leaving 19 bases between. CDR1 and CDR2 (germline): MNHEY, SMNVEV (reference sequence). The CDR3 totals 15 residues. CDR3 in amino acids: CATSPGGIRNTEAFF. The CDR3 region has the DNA TGTGCCACCAGCCCCGGCGGCATACGGAACACTGAAGCTTTCTTT.

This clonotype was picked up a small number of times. This CDR3 reads CASSLAGKVYEQYF. CDR3 coding DNA: TGTGCCAGCAGCTTAGCGGGGAAAGTATACGAGCAGTACTTC. This rearrangement joins TRBV7-6 to TRBJ2-7; D not certain. V lost 0 bases to trimming and J lost 4 bases, with 10 bases between them. The CDR3 spans 14 residues. The V gene's germline CDR1 is SGHVS and CDR2 FNYEAQ.

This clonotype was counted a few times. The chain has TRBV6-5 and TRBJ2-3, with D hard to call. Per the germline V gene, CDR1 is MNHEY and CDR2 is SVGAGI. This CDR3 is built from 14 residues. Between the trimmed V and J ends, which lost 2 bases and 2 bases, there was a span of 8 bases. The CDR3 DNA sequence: TGTGCCAGCAGTTACGGGATGGACACAGATACGCAGTATTTT. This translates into CASSYGMDTDTQYF.

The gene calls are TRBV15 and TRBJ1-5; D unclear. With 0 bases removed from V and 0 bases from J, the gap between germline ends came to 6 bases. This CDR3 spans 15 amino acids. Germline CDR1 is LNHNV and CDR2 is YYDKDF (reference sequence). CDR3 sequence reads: CATSRESNSNQPQHF. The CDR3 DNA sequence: TGTGCCACCAGCAGAGAAAGCAATAGCAATCAGCCCCAGCATTTT.

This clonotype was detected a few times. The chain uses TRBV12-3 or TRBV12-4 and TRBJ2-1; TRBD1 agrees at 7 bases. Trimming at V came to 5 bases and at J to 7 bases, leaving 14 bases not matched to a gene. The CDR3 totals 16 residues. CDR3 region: CASSPRTGAVVNEQFF. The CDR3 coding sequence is TGTGCCAGCAGTCCGCGTACAGGGGCCGTTGTGAATGAGCAGTTCTTC.

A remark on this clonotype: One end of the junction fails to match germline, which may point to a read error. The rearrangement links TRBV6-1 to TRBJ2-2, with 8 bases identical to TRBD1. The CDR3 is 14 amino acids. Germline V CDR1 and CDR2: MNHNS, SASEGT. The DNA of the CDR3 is TGTGCCAGCAGAGAAGGACAGGGATTGAGGGAGCTGTTTTTT. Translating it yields CASREGQGLRELFF.

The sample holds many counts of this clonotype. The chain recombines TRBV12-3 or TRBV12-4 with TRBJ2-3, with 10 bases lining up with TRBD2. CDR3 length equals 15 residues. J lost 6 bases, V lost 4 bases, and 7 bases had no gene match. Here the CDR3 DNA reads TGTGCCAGCAGTTCAGCGGGGGGGACCTGGGATACGCAGTATTTT. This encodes CASSSAGGTWDTQYF.